This T cell receptor beta chain was captured in a study of T-cell memory formation after mild COVID-19. Background on the study: Largely donor-specific TCR clusters were found. The study's findings and limits: Clones contracting across day 15 to 85 had a balanced CD4/CD8 profile; later expanding clones leaned CD4+.

Of note for this clonotype: Its antigen is not identified.

CDR3 length: 17 amino acids. Trimming took off 4 bases at V and 6 bases at J, with 23 bases between the two ends. Germline V gene data show CDR1 as MNHNS and CDR2 as SASEGT. TCRdb analysed the 5' RACE reads with MiXCR anew, one entry per CDR3 protein. The table records some 270,000 distinct CDR3 sequences, roughly 14% of them present only once. The sequenced sample consisted of PBMCs or a T cell subset sorted from them (not recorded which). The chain is built from TRBV6-1 and TRBJ2-3; tentatively, D is TRBD1 or TRBD2 (5 bases each). This clonotype was sampled from an adult woman who had mild COVID-19 (a few samples of this study predate the infection). Cell type and time point are not known. The DNA of the CDR3 is TGTGCCAGCAGTGTGGGGGTCTTTTTCGGGGAATTGGATACGCAGTATTTT. It codes for CASSVGVFFGELDTQYF.